The following is a T cell receptor (beta chain) sequence with its context. Antigen: not known. TCRdb's table, derived via immunoSEQ multiplex PCR, lists solely in-frame clones and lacks some. The sample comprises about 14,000 clones, about 63% of which are singletons, and roughly 2.4% rests with the top ten. This sample was taken from a study of neoadjuvant anti-PD-1 for oral cavity cancer. These newly diagnosed stage II-IVA oral cavity squamous cell carcinoma patients had no prior systemic or radiation treatment. These oral cavity squamous cell carcinomas were HPV-negative and locally advanced. Overall study results and limits: Higher pretreatment blood Treg/Th17 ratios correlated with higher pretreatment blood and lower post-treatment tumor TCRbeta clonality.

Germline CDR1 and CDR2: SGHRS and YFSETQ. The CDR3 has 14 residues. Trimming shortened V by 0 bases and J by 1 base, and 7 bases separated the two germline ends. This TCR was sampled from a person aged 35-79 years with oral cavity squamous cell carcinoma. The chain carries TRBV5-1 and TRBJ1-1; D not resolved. Sample: PBMCs, taken before nivolumab (anti-PD-1) treatment. In nucleotides, the CDR3 is TGCGCCAGCAGCTTGGGAGGACCGAACACTGAAGCTTTCTTT. It encodes CASSLGGPNTEAFF. The complete variable domain, with remaining parts taken from reference TRBV5-1 and TRBJ1-1, reads KAGVTQTPRYLIKTRGQQVTLSCSPISGHRSVSWYQQTPGQGLQFLFEYFSETQRNKGNFPGRFSGRQFSNSRSEMNVSTLELGDSALYLCASSLGGPNTEAFFGQGTRLTVV.